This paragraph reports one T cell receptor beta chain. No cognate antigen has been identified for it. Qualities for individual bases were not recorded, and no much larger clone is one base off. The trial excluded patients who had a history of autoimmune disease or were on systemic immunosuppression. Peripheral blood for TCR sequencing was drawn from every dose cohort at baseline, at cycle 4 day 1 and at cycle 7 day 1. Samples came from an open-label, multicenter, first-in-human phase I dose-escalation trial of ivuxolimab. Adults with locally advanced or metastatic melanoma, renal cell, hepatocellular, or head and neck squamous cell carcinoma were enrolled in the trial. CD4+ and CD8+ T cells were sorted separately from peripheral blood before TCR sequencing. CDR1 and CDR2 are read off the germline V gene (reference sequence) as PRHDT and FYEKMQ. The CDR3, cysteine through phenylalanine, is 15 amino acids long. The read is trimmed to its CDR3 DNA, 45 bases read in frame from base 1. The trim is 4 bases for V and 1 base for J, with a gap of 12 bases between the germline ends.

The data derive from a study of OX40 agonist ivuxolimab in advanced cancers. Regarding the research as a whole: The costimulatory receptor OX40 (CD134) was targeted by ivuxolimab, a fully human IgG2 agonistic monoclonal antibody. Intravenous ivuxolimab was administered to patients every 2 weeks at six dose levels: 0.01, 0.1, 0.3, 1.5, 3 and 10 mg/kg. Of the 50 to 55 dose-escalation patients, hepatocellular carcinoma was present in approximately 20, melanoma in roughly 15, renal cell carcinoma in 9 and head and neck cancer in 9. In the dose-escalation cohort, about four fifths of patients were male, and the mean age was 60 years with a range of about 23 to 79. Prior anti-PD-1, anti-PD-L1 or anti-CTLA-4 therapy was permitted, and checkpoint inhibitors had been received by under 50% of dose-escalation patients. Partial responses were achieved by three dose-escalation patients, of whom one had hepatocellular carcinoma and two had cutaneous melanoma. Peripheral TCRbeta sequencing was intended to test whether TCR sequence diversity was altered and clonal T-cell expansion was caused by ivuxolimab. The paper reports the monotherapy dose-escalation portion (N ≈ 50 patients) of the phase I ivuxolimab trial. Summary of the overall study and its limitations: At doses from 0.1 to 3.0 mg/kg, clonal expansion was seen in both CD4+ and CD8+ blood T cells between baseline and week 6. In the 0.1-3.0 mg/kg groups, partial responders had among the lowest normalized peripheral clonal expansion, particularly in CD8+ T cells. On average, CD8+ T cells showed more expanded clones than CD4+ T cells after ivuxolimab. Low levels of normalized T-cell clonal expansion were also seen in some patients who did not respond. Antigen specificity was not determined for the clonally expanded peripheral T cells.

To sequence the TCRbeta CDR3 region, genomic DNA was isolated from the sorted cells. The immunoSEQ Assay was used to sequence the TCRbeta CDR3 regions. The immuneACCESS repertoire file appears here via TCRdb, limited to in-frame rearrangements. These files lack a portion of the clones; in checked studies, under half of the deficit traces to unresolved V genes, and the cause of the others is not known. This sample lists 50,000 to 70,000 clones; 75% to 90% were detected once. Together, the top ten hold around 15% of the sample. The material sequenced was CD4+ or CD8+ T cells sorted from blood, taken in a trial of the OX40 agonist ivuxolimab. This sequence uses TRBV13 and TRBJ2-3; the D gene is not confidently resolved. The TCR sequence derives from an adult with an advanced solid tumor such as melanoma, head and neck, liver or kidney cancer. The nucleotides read TGTGCCAGCAGCTCAAACGGCGAACGCACAGATACGCAGTATTTT. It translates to CASSSNGERTDTQYF.